The 27 T cell receptor beta chains in this list originate from one sample, sequenced in a study of regulatory T cells in long-lasting Graves disease. Investigators prepared the TCR beta libraries by applying iRepertoire HTBI primers and Arm-PCR of CDR3 regions. TCRdb re-called the multiplex PCR reads with MiXCR, one entry per CDR3 protein. The table shows around 460,000 distinct CDR3 sequences, with about 20% occurring only once. Time point noted: persistent/refractory GD, antithyroid drugs over 5 years with positive TRAb. The TCR library was made from RNA extracted from PBMCs. The source was peripheral blood mononuclear cells (PBMCs), collected when the disease was refractory, from a patient treated with antithyroid drugs. The receptors come from a female donor with Graves disease.

This clonotype showed up just a few times. The chain uses TRBV4-2 and TRBJ1-2; a possible D gene is TRBD1 (6 bases). Germline V gene lookup returns CDR1 LGHNA and CDR2 YNFKEQ. The V gene lost 4 bases and the J gene lost 8 bases, with 23 bases spanning the gap. This CDR3 has 16 amino acids. The CDR3 protein is CASSLPGTPGILGYTF. The CDR3 nucleotides are TGTGCCAGCAGCCTCCCCGGGACACCCGGAATACTCGGCTACACCTTC.

The chain carries TRBV5-1 and TRBJ2-7; possible D gene TRBD1, 6 bases. V lost 4 bases and J lost 4, with 18 bases in between. Germline V gene lookup returns CDR1 SGHRS and CDR2 YFSETQ. The CDR3 is made up of 15 amino acids. CDR3 coding DNA: TGCGCCAGCAGCCAAGATCTTGACAGGAGGTACGAGCAGTACTTC. Translation: CASSQDLDRRYEQYF. Drawing the rest from reference TRBV5-1 and TRBJ2-7, the complete variable domain is KAGVTQTPRYLIKTRGQQVTLSCSPISGHRSVSWYQQTPGQGLQFLFEYFSETQRNKGNFPGRFSGRQFSNSRSEMNVSTLELGDSALYLCASSQDLDRRYEQYFGPGTRLTVT.

This clonotype was picked up many times. The J gene is TRBJ2-4, the V gene TRBV12-3 or TRBV12-4; tentative D call: TRBD2 (5 bases). V was shortened by 5 bases and J by 1 base, with 12 bases between the two germline ends. The length of the CDR3 is 15 residues. CDR3 bases: TGTGCCAGCAGTGTACTAGGGTTCGCCAAAAACATTCAGTACTTC. This translates into CASSVLGFAKNIQYF.

This chain joins TRBV7-9 and TRBJ2-6; 8 positions agree with TRBD1. After removal of 5 bases from V and 0 bases from J, the junction contained 12 bases not matched to a gene. This CDR3 spans 19 amino acids. Per germline, CDR1 SEHNR and CDR2 FQNEAQ (reference sequence). The CDR3 here is CASSTPPRDRFSGANVLTF. Here the CDR3 DNA reads TGTGCCAGCAGCACCCCTCCACGGGACAGGTTCTCTGGGGCCAACGTCCTGACTTTC. The full variable domain, rest sourced from reference TRBV7-9 and TRBJ2-6, is DTGVSQNPRHKITKRGQNVTFRCDPISEHNRLYWYRQTLGQGPEFLTYFQNEAQLEKSRLLSDRFSAERPKGSFSTLEIQRTEQGDSAMYLCASSTPPRDRFSGANVLTFGAGSRLTVL.

This clonotype was detected many times. The rearrangement joins TRBV12-3 or TRBV12-4 to TRBJ2-7; D not certain. The CDR3 consists of 14 residues. Trimming removed 3 bases at V and 2 bases at J, with 11 bases between. This CDR3 reads CASSFRRRTYEQYF. DNA of the CDR3: TGTGCCAGCAGTTTTAGAAGGAGAACCTACGAGCAGTACTTC.

The chain couples TRBV24-1 to TRBJ2-2, with D perhaps matching TRBD2 (5 bases). CDR1 and CDR2 (germline): KGHDR, SFDVKD. The CDR3 loop spans 15 amino acids. Trimming removed 6 bases from V and 5 bases from J, with 15 bases in between. The CDR3 region is CATSYSGLSTGELFF. The DNA of the CDR3 is TGTGCCACCAGTTACAGTGGACTTTCTACCGGGGAGCTGTTTTTT.

This clonotype appeared many times. The rearrangement joins TRBV2 to TRBJ2-7; D is perhaps TRBD1 (7 bases). CDR1 and CDR2 from the germline V gene are SNHLY and FYNNEI. Trimming cost V 1 base and J 5 bases, with 15 bases left between them. The CDR3 runs to 15 residues. CDR3 nucleotides: TGTGCCAGCAGTGAAGGCGGGGACAGAATCCACGAGCAGTACTTC. It yields the protein CASSEGGDRIHEQYF.

The chain has TRBV19 and TRBJ1-5; D not resolved. CDR1 is LNHDA, CDR2 SQIVND, per germline (reference sequence). The CDR3 loop spans 13 amino acids. V was clipped by 4 bases and J by 3 bases, with 7 bases between them. DNA for the CDR3: TGTGCCAGTAGTACCAGCTTCAATCAGCCCCAGCATTTT. The encoded protein is CASSTSFNQPQHF.

CDR3 loop: CACKFWELNTEAFF. For the CDR3, the DNA is TGTGCCTGTAAGTTTTGGGAATTGAACACTGAAGCTTTCTTT. The chain couples TRBV30 to TRBJ1-1; D gene uncertain. V lost 6 bases and J 0 bases, leaving 14 bases between the germline ends. The length of the CDR3 is 14 residues. Germline V gives CDR1 GTSNPN, CDR2 SVGIG (reference sequence).

This clonotype occurred a few times. This chain connects TRBV7-2 to TRBJ2-2; 7 bases fit TRBD1. CDR3 length: 16 residues. V was clipped by 5 bases and J by 3 bases; unmatched bases: 9. Germline V CDR1 and CDR2: SGHTA, FQGNSA. CDR3 region: CASSSIGGIYTGELFF. The CDR3 DNA sequence: TGTGCCAGCAGCAGTATAGGGGGCATATACACCGGGGAGCTGTTTTTT.

This clonotype showed up many times. This chain connects TRBV7-2 to TRBJ2-5; 7 nucleotides align to TRBD2. Germline CDR1 SGHTA, CDR2 FQGNSA. The CDR3 spans 15 residues. V gave up 2 bases and J gave up 0 bases; unmatched junction bases: 3. For the CDR3, the DNA is TGTGCCAGCAGCTTATCGGCGGGGGACCAAGAGACCCAGTACTTC. It specifies CASSLSAGDQETQYF.

This clonotype was observed at least ten times. The rearrangement joins TRBV29-1 to TRBJ2-7; 8 bases agree with TRBD2. There are 12 residues in the CDR3. Germline V gene data show CDR1 as SQVTM and CDR2 as ANQGSEA. V lost 6 bases to trimming and J lost 5 bases; unmatched junction nucleotides: 6. CDR3 sequence: CSVISGGNEQYF. Here the CDR3 DNA reads TGCAGCGTCATAAGCGGGGGAAACGAGCAGTACTTC.

This clonotype occurred many times. The rearrangement links TRBV28 to TRBJ2-7; D ambiguous. The CDR3 spans 14 residues. CDR1 and CDR2 from the germline V gene are MDHEN and SYDVKM. Trimming stripped 4 bases from V and 4 bases from J, with 14 bases between. The CDR3, as DNA: TGTGCCAGCAGTTATGTTGGGCTCCGGTACGAGCAGTACTTC. It encodes CASSYVGLRYEQYF.

Worth noting for this clonotype: A much bigger clone sits one base away, suggesting this may be a read error. V gene TRBV28 combines with J gene TRBJ2-7; D might be TRBD1 or TRBD2, each matching 6 bases. V was cut by 3 bases and J by 7 bases, with 22 bases left in between. The CDR3 has 16 residues. The germline gives CDR1 MDHEN, CDR2 SYDVKM. As DNA, the CDR3 is TGTGCCAGCAGTTTTAGGAGGGGGAGCTCCTACAATGAGCAGTACTTC. Its translation is CASSFRRGSSYNEQYF.

V usage is TRBV19 and J usage is TRBJ1-1; D gene unclear. The germline CDR1 and CDR2 sequences are LNHDA and SQIVND (reference sequence). There are 11 residues in the CDR3. Trimming shortened V by 3 bases and J by 8 bases, and 7 bases separated the two germline ends. The CDR3 is CASSIRQEAFF. The CDR3, as DNA: TGTGCCAGTAGTATCAGGCAAGAAGCTTTCTTT.

This clonotype was counted between two and nine times. The V gene is TRBV11-3, the J gene TRBJ1-6; D call uncertain. CDR3 size: 15 residues. Per germline, CDR1 SGHNT and CDR2 YENEEA. V was trimmed by 4 bases and J by 4 bases, leaving 11 bases between them. The CDR3 coding sequence is TGTGCCAGCAGCTCCCGGGAGCTATATAATTCACCCCTCCACTTT. It yields the protein CASSSRELYNSPLHF.

Many counts were recorded for this clonotype. The gene calls are TRBV28 and TRBJ1-5, with D perhaps matching TRBD1 (6 bases). Trimming stripped 4 bases from V and 0 bases from J, with 13 bases between. This CDR3 comprises 16 residues. CDR1 is MDHEN, CDR2 SYDVKM, per germline. CDR3 bases: TGTGCCAGCAGTTGGGACACACGTTATAGCAATCAGCCCCAGCATTTT. As protein: CASSWDTRYSNQPQHF.

In its sample, this clonotype was seen many times. The rearrangement uses TRBV27 and TRBJ1-2; 9 bases are a match to TRBD1. Germline V gene lookup returns CDR1 MNHEY and CDR2 SMNVEV (reference sequence). V shed 6 bases and J 7 bases; nucleotides not matched to a gene: 12. CDR3 length: 15 amino acids. The CDR3 sequence: CASRPITGGLSGYTF. CDR3 nucleotides: TGTGCCAGCAGACCAATTACAGGGGGCCTTAGTGGCTACACCTTC.

V usage is TRBV6-1 and J usage is TRBJ2-1; 7 bases are shared with TRBD1. Germline V CDR1 and CDR2: MNHNS, SASEGT. The CDR3 runs to 14 residues. Trimming took 6 bases from V and 3 from J; bases not matched to a gene: 5. Written as DNA, the CDR3 is TGTGCCAGCAGGACAGGGATGGGCTACAATGAGCAGTTCTTC. Protein sequence: CASRTGMGYNEQFF.

The genes are TRBV6-1 and TRBJ1-5; D may be TRBD1 (5 bases). Germline V gives CDR1 MNHNS, CDR2 SASEGT. Trimming removed 7 bases at V and 4 bases at J, with 20 bases between. There are 16 residues in the CDR3. The DNA of the CDR3 is TGTGCCAGCAACAAACTAATGGGACCTGGAAATCAGCCCCAGCATTTT. Its protein product is CASNKLMGPGNQPQHF.

The V and J genes are TRBV20-1 and TRBJ1-6; 7 bases match TRBD1. V lost 7 bases, J lost 7 bases, and 7 bases stayed unmatched. This CDR3 is built from 13 residues. Germline lookup yields CDR1 DFQATT and CDR2 SNEGSKA (reference sequence). The CDR3 spells CSVRGGGNSPLHF. The CDR3 DNA is TGCAGTGTCAGGGGGGGGGGGAATTCACCCCTCCACTTT.

The chain joins TRBV11-3 to TRBJ2-7; 13 bases fit TRBD2. This CDR3 is 19 amino acids long. Trimming at V came to 6 bases and at J to 1 base, leaving 15 bases not matched to a gene. CDR1 is SGHNT and CDR2 is YENEEA in the germline V gene. CDR3 coding DNA: TGTGCCAGCAGGGGTAGGACTAGCGGGAGAATTGAGGAGTCCTACGAGCAGTACTTC. Translation: CASRGRTSGRIEESYEQYF. Complete variable domain (other parts from reference TRBV11-3 and TRBJ2-7): EAGVVQSPRYKIIEKKQPVAFWCNPISGHNTLYWYLQNLGQGPELLIRYENEEAVDDSQLPKDRFSAERLKGVDSTLKIQPAELGDSAVYLCASRGRTSGRIEESYEQYFGPGTRLTVT.

The rearrangement uses TRBV7-9 and TRBJ2-4; D ambiguous. Germline lookup yields CDR1 SEHNR and CDR2 FQNEAQ (reference sequence). Trimming shortened V by 7 bases and J by 7 bases, and 8 bases separated the two germline ends. The CDR3 is 11 residues long. CDR3 sequence reads: CASNLGNIQYF. The CDR3 region has the DNA TGTGCCAGCAACCTCGGGAACATTCAGTACTTC.

In this sample, this clonotype turned up many times. The V call is TRBV28, the J call TRBJ1-2, with TRBD1 identical over 9 bases. Germline loops: CDR1 MDHEN, CDR2 SYDVKM. Losses at the gene ends were 6 bases for V and 8 bases for J; bases not matched to a gene: 10. The CDR3 runs 14 residues. This CDR3 reads CASRSPGQGSGYTF. CDR3 in DNA: TGTGCCAGCAGGTCCCCGGGACAGGGAAGCGGCTACACCTTC.

This clonotype was picked up many times. DNA of the CDR3: TGCAGCGTTGAAATGGGCTGGAAGGATTTTGAAGCTTTCTTT. It specifies CSVEMGWKDFEAFF. The chain has TRBV29-1 and TRBJ1-1; D is uncertain. Germline V CDR1 and CDR2: SQVTM, ANQGSEA. V lost 2 bases to trimming and J lost 7 bases, with 17 bases between them. The CDR3 has 14 residues.

This clonotype has ten or more counts. The chain has TRBV12-3 or TRBV12-4 and TRBJ1-1; 10 bases match TRBD1. The CDR3 sequence is 14 residues long. With 8 bases clipped from V and 9 bases from J, the junction kept 12 bases outside the gene matches. The CDR3 protein is CASGAFGQGEKAFF. The DNA of the CDR3 is TGTGCCAGCGGGGCCTTTGGACAGGGGGAAAAAGCTTTCTTT.

The chain carries TRBV20-1 and TRBJ1-1; possible D gene TRBD1, 5 bases. Germline CDR1 DFQATT, CDR2 SNEGSKA (reference sequence). The length of the CDR3 is 15 residues. With 1 base removed from V and 10 bases from J, the gap between germline ends came to 22 bases. This CDR3 reads CSARVPRDQPGGAFF. The DNA for the CDR3 is TGCAGTGCTAGAGTTCCCCGGGACCAGCCCGGTGGAGCTTTCTTT.